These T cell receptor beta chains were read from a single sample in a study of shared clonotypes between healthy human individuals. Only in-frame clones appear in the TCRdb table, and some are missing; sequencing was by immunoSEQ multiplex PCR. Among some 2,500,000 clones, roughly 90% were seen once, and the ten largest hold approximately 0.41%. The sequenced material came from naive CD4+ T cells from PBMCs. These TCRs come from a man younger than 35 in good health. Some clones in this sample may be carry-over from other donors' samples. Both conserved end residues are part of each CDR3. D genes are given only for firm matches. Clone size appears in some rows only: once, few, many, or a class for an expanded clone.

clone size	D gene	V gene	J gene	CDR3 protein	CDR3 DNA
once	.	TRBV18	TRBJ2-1	CASSPAAYNEQFF	TGTGCCAGCTCACCGGCAGCGTACAATGAGCAGTTCTTC
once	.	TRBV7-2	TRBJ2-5	CASSTGMRETQYF	TGTGCCAGCAGCACAGGGATGCGTGAGACCCAGTACTTC
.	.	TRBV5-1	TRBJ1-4	CASSLLSPQTITNEKLFF	TGCGCCAGCAGCTTGTTGTCACCACAAACAATAACTAATGAAAAACTGTTTTTT
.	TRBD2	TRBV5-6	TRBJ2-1	CASSFPEAGALESEQFF	TGTGCCAGCAGCTTCCCTGAAGCGGGAGCACTTGAGAGTGAGCAGTTCTTC
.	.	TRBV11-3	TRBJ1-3	CASSPKHGGRRSGNTIYF	TGTGCCAGCAGCCCAAAGCACGGGGGGCGAAGGTCTGGAAACACCATATATTTT
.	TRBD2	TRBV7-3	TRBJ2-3	CASSRGIAGGTDTQYF	TGTGCCAGCAGCAGGGGAATAGCGGGAGGAACAGATACGCAGTATTTT
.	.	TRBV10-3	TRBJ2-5	CAISESVVGNQETQYF	TGTGCCATCAGTGAGTCGGTTGTGGGGAACCAAGAGACCCAGTACTTC
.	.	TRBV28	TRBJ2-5	CASRLILGKGRQETQYF	TGTGCCAGCAGGCTTATCTTGGGGAAGGGGCGTCAAGAGACCCAGTACTTC
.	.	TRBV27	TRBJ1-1	CASSPYRGNTEAFF	TGTGCCAGCAGTCCATACCGGGGGAACACTGAAGCTTTCTTT
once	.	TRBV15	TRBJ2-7	CATSELSRYEQYF	TGTGCCACCAGCGAATTATCAAGGTACGAGCAGTACTTC
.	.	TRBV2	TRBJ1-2	CASSEAGSYNYGYTF	TGTGCCAGCAGTGAAGCGGGCAGCTATAACTATGGCTACACCTTC
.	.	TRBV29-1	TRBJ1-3	CSVEPGLSGNTIYF	TGCAGCGTTGAGCCAGGGCTTTCCGGAAACACCATATATTTT
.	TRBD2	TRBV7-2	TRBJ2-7	CASSGDSGRAVREQYF	TGTGCCAGCAGCGGAGATAGCGGGAGGGCCGTCCGCGAGCAGTACTTC
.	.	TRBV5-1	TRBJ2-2	CASHEGSYTGELFF	TGCGCCAGCCACGAAGGGTCTTACACCGGGGAGCTGTTTTTT
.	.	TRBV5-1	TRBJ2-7	CASSPSPPNYEQYF	TGCGCCAGCAGCCCCAGCCCCCCCAACTACGAGCAGTACTTC
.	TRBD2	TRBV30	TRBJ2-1	CAWSVTSGRAYEQFF	TGTGCCTGGAGCGTGACTAGCGGGAGGGCCTATGAGCAGTTCTTC
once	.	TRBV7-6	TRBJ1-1	CASSLVVGIPNTEAFF	TGTGCCAGCAGCTTAGTCGTTGGGATCCCGAACACTGAAGCTTTCTTT
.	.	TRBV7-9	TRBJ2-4	CASSLGTVSQGNIQYF	TGTGCCAGCAGCTTAGGGACAGTTAGCCAGGGAAACATTCAGTACTTC
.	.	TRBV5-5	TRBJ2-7	CASSLPGLPSYEQYF	TGTGCCAGCAGCTTGCCCGGGCTCCCCTCCTACGAGCAGTACTTC
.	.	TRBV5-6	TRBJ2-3	CASSVDRNTDTQYF	TGTGCCAGCAGCGTGGACAGAAACACAGATACGCAGTATTTT
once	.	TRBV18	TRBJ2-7	CASSRQSAYEQYF	TGTGCCAGCTCACGACAGTCGGCCTACGAGCAGTACTTC
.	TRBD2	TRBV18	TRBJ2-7	CASSPFSGRAYEQYF	TGTGCCAGCTCACCATTTAGCGGGAGAGCCTACGAGCAGTACTTC
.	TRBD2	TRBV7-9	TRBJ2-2	CASSPTSGKGIGELFF	TGTGCCAGCAGCCCCACTAGCGGGAAAGGTATCGGGGAGCTGTTTTTT
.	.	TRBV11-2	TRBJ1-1	CASSLDRAVMLNTEAFF	TGTGCCAGCAGCTTAGATAGGGCAGTAATGCTGAACACTGAAGCTTTCTTT
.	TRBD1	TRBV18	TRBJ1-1	CASSPGTVLGDTEAFF	TGTGCCAGCTCACCCGGGACAGTGTTAGGGGACACTGAAGCTTTCTTT
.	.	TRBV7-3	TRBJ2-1	CASSLTAGYNEQFF	TGTGCCAGCAGCTTAACGGCAGGTTACAATGAGCAGTTCTTC
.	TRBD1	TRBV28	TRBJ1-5	CASSLGGGRVWQPQHF	TGTGCCAGCAGTTTAGGAGGGGGCCGGGTTTGGCAGCCCCAGCATTTT
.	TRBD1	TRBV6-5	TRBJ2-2	CASSYSGTGDTGELFF	TGTGCCAGCAGTTACTCTGGGACAGGGGACACCGGGGAGCTGTTTTTT
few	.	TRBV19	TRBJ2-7	CARGPCESYEQYF	TGTGCCAGGGGTCCCTGTGAATCCTACGAGCAGTACTTC
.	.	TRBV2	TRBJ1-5	CASSVLGSGVSNQPQHF	TGTGCCAGCAGTGTACTGGGGTCGGGGGTTAGCAATCAGCCCCAGCATTTT
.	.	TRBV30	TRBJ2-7	CAWSGGQGPEQYF	TGTGCCTGGAGTGGGGGGCAGGGTCCCGAGCAGTACTTC
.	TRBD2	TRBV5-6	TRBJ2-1	CASSLWGRAYNEQFF	TGTGCCAGCAGCTTATGGGGGAGGGCCTACAATGAGCAGTTCTTC
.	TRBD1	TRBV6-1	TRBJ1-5	CASRGQEGSNQPQHF	TGTGCCAGCAGAGGACAGGAAGGTAGCAATCAGCCCCAGCATTTT
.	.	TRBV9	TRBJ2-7	CASSPQGSEQYF	TGTGCCAGCAGCCCCCAGGGCTCCGAGCAGTACTTC
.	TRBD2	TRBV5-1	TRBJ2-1	CASSLTPGLAGSNEQFF	TGCGCCAGCAGCTTGACTCCGGGACTAGCGGGAAGTAATGAGCAGTTCTTC
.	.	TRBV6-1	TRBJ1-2	CASSGRAYGYTF	TGTGCCAGCAGCGGGAGGGCCTATGGCTACACCTTC
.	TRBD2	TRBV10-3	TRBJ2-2	CAISELGLKSAGELFF	TGTGCCATCAGTGAACTGGGACTAAAGTCCGCCGGGGAGCTGTTTTTT
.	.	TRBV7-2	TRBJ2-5	CASSLILSGEETQYF	TGTGCCAGCAGCTTAATCTTATCAGGGGAAGAGACCCAGTACTTC
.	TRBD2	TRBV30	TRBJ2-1	CAWSVRLAGGNEQFF	TGTGCCTGGAGTGTAAGGTTAGCGGGAGGGAATGAGCAGTTCTTC
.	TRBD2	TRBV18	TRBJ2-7	CASSPGREKDEQYF	TGTGCCAGCTCACCAGGGCGGGAGAAGGACGAGCAGTACTTC
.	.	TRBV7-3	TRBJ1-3	CASSLNAGPGNTIYF	TGTGCCAGCAGCTTAAACGCAGGGCCTGGAAACACCATATATTTT
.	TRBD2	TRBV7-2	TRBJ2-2	CASTGTRPRGSTGELFF	TGTGCCAGCACCGGGACTAGACCCCGTGGGTCGACCGGGGAGCTGTTTTTT
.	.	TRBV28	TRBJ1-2	CASSFSGAGGYTF	TGTGCCAGCAGTTTTTCCGGTGCGGGAGGCTACACCTTC
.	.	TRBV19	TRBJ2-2	CASTKNTGELFF	TGTGCCAGTACCAAGAACACCGGGGAGCTGTTTTTT
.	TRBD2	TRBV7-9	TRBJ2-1	CASSLGSGGAYNEQFF	TGTGCCAGCAGCTTAGGTAGCGGGGGGGCCTACAATGAGCAGTTCTTC
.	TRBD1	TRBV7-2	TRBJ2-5	CASSGGTGVLQETQYF	TGTGCCAGCAGCGGGGGGACAGGGGTACTTCAAGAGACCCAGTACTTC
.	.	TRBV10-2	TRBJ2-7	CASSDLGYEQYF	TGCGCCAGCAGTGACTTGGGCTACGAGCAGTACTTC
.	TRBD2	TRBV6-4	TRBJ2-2	CAKRLAEANTGELFF	TGTGCCAAGCGACTAGCGGAGGCCAACACCGGGGAGCTGTTTTTT
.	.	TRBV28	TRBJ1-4	CASAGGGNQEKLFF	TGTGCCAGCGCCGGGGGGGGGAATCAGGAAAAACTGTTTTTT
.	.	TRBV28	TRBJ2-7	CASSPASSYEQYF	TGTGCCAGCAGCCCGGCGTCCTCCTACGAGCAGTACTTC
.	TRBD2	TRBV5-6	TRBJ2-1	CASSVGLAGGNEQFF	TGTGCCAGCAGCGTCGGACTAGCGGGGGGCAATGAGCAGTTCTTC
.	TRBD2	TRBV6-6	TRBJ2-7	CASSYGGRSYEQYF	TGTGCCAGCAGTTACGGCGGGAGATCCTACGAGCAGTACTTC
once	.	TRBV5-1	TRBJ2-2	CASSPATYGGELFF	TGCGCCAGCAGCCCAGCGACGTACGGCGGGGAGCTGTTTTTT
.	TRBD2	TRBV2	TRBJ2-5	CASSLGTRKETQYF	TGTGCCAGCAGTCTCGGGACTAGAAAAGAGACCCAGTACTTC
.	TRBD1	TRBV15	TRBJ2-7	CATSRDRDGNEQYF	TGTGCCACCAGCAGGGACAGGGATGGGAACGAGCAGTACTTC